This T cell receptor (beta chain) was identified in a study of T cells in Graves' hyperthyroidism and ophthalmopathy. Germline V gene sequence: CDR1 MNHEY, CDR2 SVGEGT. J was trimmed by 4 bases and V by 2 bases; bases with no gene match: 3. There are 14 residues in the CDR3. A few counts support this clonotype. Its antigen is unidentified. The TCR beta CDR3 regions underwent amplification using RNA transcripts as the source. First-round RT-PCR of the TCR CDR3 relied on the HTBI primer set. TCRdb fed the multiplex PCR reads into MiXCR, producing one record per CDR3 protein. The sample yields 500,000 or so distinct CDR3 sequences, roughly 18% seen once. General observations from the study: Most clonotypes that expanded in the thyroid above 0.001 also showed up in blood.

Exclusion criteria comprised uncontrolled infection, other autoimmune disease, pregnancy or lactation. Used for diagnoses were clinical symptoms, serum thyroxine and TRAb, thyroid ultrasound and orbital computed tomography. Sequencing was performed on blood. This TCR came from a woman aged 18-29 years with Graves' ophthalmopathy. J is TRBJ2-3 and V is TRBV6-2 or TRBV6-3, with 7 bases identical to TRBD1. As DNA, the CDR3 is TGTGCCAGCAGTTACGGCCAGGGGGCAGATACGCAGTATTTT. It encodes CASSYGQGADTQYF.